This T cell receptor (beta chain) derives from a study of blood T cell repertoires in COVID-19. V lost 1 base and J lost 3; bases outside the gene matches: 14. The CDR3 is 18 amino acids. The germline V gene encodes CDR1 LNHNV and CDR2 YYDKDF (reference sequence). Method: immunoSEQ multiplex PCR; TCRdb's copy keeps in-frame clones and lacks some. The sample has about 220,000 clones; about 87% are singletons. Sequencing was carried out using PBMCs or T cells enriched from blood (not recorded which). The V and J genes are TRBV15 and TRBJ1-1; 7 bases map to TRBD1. The clonotype was recovered from a woman aged 25 to 45 who had recovered from COVID-19. CDR3 sequence: CATSRGATGLGRYTEAFF. The CDR3 DNA follows: TGTGCCACCAGCAGAGGGGCGACAGGGCTGGGGCGCTACACTGAAGCTTTCTTT. The entire variable domain, with the rest obtained from reference TRBV15 and TRBJ1-1, is as follows: DAMVIQNPRYQVTQFGKPVTLSCSQTLNHNVMYWYQQKSSQAPKLLFHYYDKDFNNEADTPDNFQSRRPNTSFCFLDIRSPGLGDTAMYLCATSRGATGLGRYTEAFFGQGTRLTVV.